The clone carrying this T cell receptor beta chain came up a few times. This entry belongs to a study of blood T cell repertoires in COVID-19. Background on the study: Researchers got acute and convalescent COVID-19 samples from the United States, Italy and Spain. PBMCs, B-cell-depleted T cells, or T cells were the source of the cDNA or gDNA that made up the material.

The length of the CDR3 is 12 residues. Trimming removed 5 bases at V and 1 base at J, with 8 bases between. Per the germline V gene, CDR1 is SQVTM and CDR2 is ANQGSEA. In the authors' workflow: From reference gene primer amplification, estimates of nucleated cell counts were derived. Assay used: immunoSEQ multiplex PCR; TCRdb lists only in-frame clones, some missing. V, J and clone size were drawn from that table, and D and trimming were deduced from the DNA. The sample consists of roughly 230,000 clones, 65% to 90% of them appearing once. The material sequenced was peripheral blood. The source of this sequence is a woman between 50 and 59 years old with acute or convalescent COVID-19. The chain links TRBV29-1 to TRBJ2-5; D unclear. The CDR3 coding sequence is TGCAGCGTTTTCCCAGTCCAAGAGACCCAGTACTTC. It translates to CSVFPVQETQYF.